This entry lists 30 T cell receptor beta chains sequenced from one sample in a study of post-analysis software for immune sequencing data. General study findings and limits: Relative to controls, patients had a few TRBV segments at higher frequency, with TRBV5-6, TRBV5-1 and TRBV20-1 among these.

Each TCR beta cDNA library carried unique molecular identifiers. TCRdb re-derived calls from the PCR reads in MiXCR, one entry per CDR3 protein. The sample has hundreds of thousands of distinct CDR3 sequences, about 60% seen once; the top ten hold over 9%. No antigen is known for these receptors. Source material: blood. The receptors stem from a girl aged 2 to 9 with multiple sclerosis.

The CDR3 is CASSQGTGLTMKQFF. CDR3 sequence (DNA): TGTGCCAGCTCACAGGGAACGGGATTGACAATGAAGCAGTTCTTC. This chain joins TRBV3-1 and TRBJ2-1; perhaps TRBD1 as D (6 bases). This CDR3 comprises 15 residues. The germline gives CDR1 LGHDT, CDR2 YNNKEL (reference sequence). V was cut by 8 bases and J by 11 bases, with 25 bases left in between.

The genes are TRBV27 and TRBJ2-5; D remains ambiguous. Deletions cut 5 bases from V and 7 bases from J, with 11 bases between. The CDR3 loop spans 12 amino acids. Germline assignment: CDR1 MNHEY and CDR2 SMNVEV (reference sequence). Here the CDR3 reads CASSPFSGTQYF. DNA for the CDR3: TGTGCCAGCAGTCCTTTTAGTGGGACCCAGTACTTC.

The J gene is TRBJ1-5, the V gene TRBV15; D gene uncertain. CDR3 length equals 16 residues. The V gene's germline CDR1 is LNHNV and CDR2 YYDKDF (reference sequence). Trimming removed 0 bases from V and 2 bases from J, with 11 bases in between. The CDR3 sequence is CATSRDHSGGNQPQHF. In DNA, the CDR3 is TGTGCCACCAGCAGAGATCATTCGGGTGGCAATCAGCCCCAGCATTTT.

This chain joins TRBV3-1 and TRBJ2-3; perhaps TRBD2 as D (5 bases). CDR1 LGHDT and CDR2 YNNKEL come from the germline V gene (reference sequence). The CDR3 runs to 14 residues. Trimming took off 5 bases at V and 5 bases at J, with 14 bases between the two ends. The CDR3 DNA reads TGTGCCAGCAGCTCTGAGGGTTTCGGAGATACGCAGTATTTT. Protein sequence: CASSSEGFGDTQYF.

The CDR3 reads CASSSPGVIEQFF. As DNA, the CDR3 is TGTGCCAGCAGCTCCCCCGGGGTTATTGAGCAGTTCTTC. The rearrangement uses TRBV7-9 and TRBJ2-1; TRBD2 is a possible D gene (5 bases). The CDR3 is made up of 13 amino acids. Trimming removed 4 bases at V and 9 bases at J, with 13 bases between. The germline gives CDR1 SEHNR, CDR2 FQNEAQ (reference sequence).

This clonotype has just a few counts. The V gene is TRBV7-2, the J gene TRBJ2-1; a weak D match, TRBD2 (6 bases). The germline V and J ends were trimmed by 0 bases and 8 bases, with 11 bases remaining between them. Germline-derived CDR1 and CDR2 are SGHTA and FQGNSA. The CDR3 spans 14 residues. The CDR3 protein is CASSLALGGDEQFF. The CDR3 nucleotides read TGTGCCAGCAGCTTAGCGCTCGGGGGTGATGAGCAGTTCTTC. Together with reference TRBV7-2 and TRBJ2-1, the CDR3 gives the full variable domain: GAGVSQSPSNKVTEKGKDVELRCDPISGHTALYWYRQSLGQGLEFLIYFQGNSAPDKSGLPSDRFSAERTGGSVSTLTIQRTQQEDSAVYLCASSLALGGDEQFFGPGTRLTVL.

The chain links TRBV24-1 to TRBJ2-1; TRBD1 is a possible D gene (6 bases). CDR3 length: 15 residues. V lost 4 bases and J 0 bases, leaving 9 bases between the germline ends. Germline CDR1 reads KGHDR; CDR2 reads SFDVKD. The CDR3 bases are TGTGCCACCAGTGACAGGGGCGGCTCCTACAATGAGCAGTTCTTC. Amino acid sequence: CATSDRGGSYNEQFF.

Details on this clonotype: Relative to the germline gene, one junction end is altered; a read error may explain this. V and J are TRBV12-3 or TRBV12-4 and TRBJ1-5, with D uncertain. The CDR3 length is 14 residues. CDR3 nucleotides: TGTACCAGCAGTTTAGCCCATAGCAATCAGCCCCAGCATTTT. Amino acids: CTSSLAHSNQPQHF.

V usage is TRBV7-9 and J usage is TRBJ2-7; weak D call: TRBD2 (5 bases). The CDR3 covers 17 residues. V was pared by 1 base and J by 3 bases, with 19 bases between. Germline CDR1 and CDR2: SEHNR and FQNEAQ (reference sequence). The CDR3 is CASSLGVIEEVFYEQYF. CDR3 nucleotides: TGTGCCAGCAGCTTAGGAGTTATCGAGGAGGTTTTCTACGAGCAGTACTTC. Together with reference TRBV7-9 and TRBJ2-7, the CDR3 gives the full variable domain: DTGVSQNPRHKITKRGQNVTFRCDPISEHNRLYWYRQTLGQGPEFLTYFQNEAQLEKSRLLSDRFSAERPKGSFSTLEIQRTEQGDSAMYLCASSLGVIEEVFYEQYFGPGTRLTVT.

Notes on this clonotype: It is likely a read error, because the conserved phenylalanine at the end of the CDR3 is missing. J is TRBJ2-1 and V is TRBV7-9, with D possibly being TRBD2 (5 bases). CDR1 and CDR2 from the germline V gene are SEHNR and FQNEAQ (reference sequence). V lost 4 bases and J 9 bases, leaving 13 bases between the germline ends. The CDR3 contains 13 residues. CDR3 sequence reads: CASSSPGVIEQFC. CDR3 DNA: TGTGCCAGCAGCTCCCCCGGGGTTATTGAGCAGTTCTGC.

This chain joins TRBV6-6 and TRBJ2-3; 7 nucleotides match TRBD2. The CDR3 sequence is 13 residues long. With V trimmed by 6 bases and J by 4 bases, 4 bases remained unmatched. The germline gives CDR1 MNHNY, CDR2 SVGAGI (reference sequence). CDR3: CASRKRGPDTQYF. Here the CDR3 DNA reads TGTGCCAGCAGAAAGCGGGGTCCAGATACGCAGTATTTT.

This clonotype was detected only a few times. This rearrangement joins TRBV15 to TRBJ2-1, with no clear D. This CDR3 is 13 amino acids long. Germline V gene lookup returns CDR1 LNHNV and CDR2 YYDKDF (reference sequence). Between the trimmed V and J ends, which lost 5 bases and 8 bases, there was a span of 13 bases. The CDR3 bases are TGTGCCACCAGCGGAAGGGAATTTTATGAGCAGTTCTTC. This sequence encodes CATSGREFYEQFF.

The chain combines TRBV5-4 with TRBJ2-2; either TRBD1 or TRBD2 may supply D (7 bases each). CDR1 SGHNT and CDR2 YYREEE come from the germline V gene (reference sequence). V shed 0 bases and J shed 7 bases, with 13 bases lying between them. The CDR3 runs to 15 residues. The CDR3 reads CASSLDRRGGGELFF. The CDR3 DNA follows: TGTGCCAGCAGCTTGGACCGCAGGGGGGGCGGGGAGCTGTTTTTT.

Comment on this clonotype: Compared with germline, one end of the junction differs, possibly owing to a read error. CDR3 region: CANSLPPGHSYNEQFF. CDR3 DNA sequence: TGTGCCAACAGCTTACCGCCGGGACATTCATACAATGAGCAGTTCTTC. The chain carries TRBV7-9 and TRBJ2-1, with D possibly matching TRBD1 (6 bases). Germline-derived CDR1 and CDR2 are SEHNR and FQNEAQ (reference sequence). CDR3 length: 16 amino acids.

The chain carries TRBV5-1 and TRBJ2-3; 7 bases are shared with TRBD2. In germline, CDR1 is SGHRS, CDR2 YFSETQ. V lost 4 bases to trimming and J lost 0 bases; unmatched junction nucleotides: 20. The length of the CDR3 is 20 residues. This CDR3 reads CASSGPPSSGEITSTDTQYF. The CDR3 nucleotides read TGCGCCAGCAGCGGCCCCCCTTCAAGCGGGGAGATTACTAGCACAGATACGCAGTATTTT.

Written as DNA, the CDR3 is TGTGCCAGCAGCGACTTTTTATCGCACACTGAAGCTTTCTTT. Translated: CASSDFLSHTEAFF. The genes are TRBV6-1 and TRBJ1-1, with D unclear. Germline V gives CDR1 MNHNS, CDR2 SASEGT. This CDR3 has 14 amino acids. Trimming removed 6 bases at V and 3 bases at J, with 14 bases between.

The chain is built from TRBV20-1 and TRBJ2-3; D might be TRBD2 (7 bases). V lost 6 bases to trimming and J lost 3 bases, with 13 bases between them. This CDR3 is 13 amino acids long. Germline V gene data show CDR1 as DFQATT and CDR2 as SNEGSKA (reference sequence). In DNA form, the CDR3 reads TGCAGTGCAGGGGGGGGCTTGACAGATACGCAGTATTTT. This translates into CSAGGGLTDTQYF.

In nucleotides, the CDR3 is TGCAGCGCCGAGGGGGACGGACCGTACAATGAGCAGTTCTTC. Translation: CSAEGDGPYNEQFF. The chain uses TRBV29-1 and TRBJ2-1; a weak D match, TRBD1 (6 bases). The CDR3 is 14 amino acids. Trimming shortened V by 7 bases and J by 4 bases, and 17 bases separated the two germline ends. Per the germline V gene, CDR1 is SQVTM and CDR2 is ANQGSEA.

The CDR3 reads CASRLGRRGQTDTQYF. The CDR3 nucleotides are TGTGCCAGCAGACTTGGACGTCGAGGGCAGACAGATACGCAGTATTTT. The chain links TRBV12-3 or TRBV12-4 to TRBJ2-3, with D possibly being TRBD2 (5 bases). The CDR3 extends over 16 amino acids. The germline V and J ends were trimmed by 6 bases and 3 bases, with 19 bases remaining between them.

Worth noting for this clonotype: The junction differs from germline at one of its ends, possibly a read error. The V gene is TRBV11-1, the J gene TRBJ2-7; D may be TRBD1 or TRBD2 (5 bases each). Germline loops: CDR1 SGHAT, CDR2 FQDESV (reference sequence). The CDR3 sequence is 15 residues long. CDR3 sequence: CASSYGAGLTYVQYF. The CDR3 region has the DNA TGTGCCAGCAGCTACGGGGCAGGCCTTACCTACGTGCAGTACTTC. The full variable domain, with the rest looked up from reference TRBV11-1 and TRBJ2-7, is EAEVAQSPRYKITEKSQAVAFWCDPISGHATLYWYRQILGQGPELLVQFQDESVVDDSQLPKDRFSAERLKGVDSTLKIQPAELGDSAMYLCASSYGAGLTYVQYFGPGTRLTVT.

In its sample, this clonotype was seen a few times. This rearrangement joins TRBV29-1 to TRBJ1-1; D is unresolved. The ends were cut back, 4 bases at V and 8 bases at J, with 14 bases in the middle. CDR1 and CDR2 from the germline V gene are SQVTM and ANQGSEA. The CDR3 runs 12 residues. This CDR3 reads CSVVVTPSEAFF. DNA for the CDR3: TGCAGCGTTGTTGTGACACCCTCCGAAGCTTTCTTT. Full variable domain (remainder filled in from reference TRBV29-1 and TRBJ1-1): SAVISQKPSRDICQRGTSLTIQCQVDSQVTMMFWYRQQPGQSLTLIATANQGSEATYESGFVIDKFPISRPNLTFSTLTVSNMSPEDSSIYLCSVVVTPSEAFFGQGTRLTVV.

This rearrangement joins TRBV6-5 to TRBJ2-7; D may be TRBD1 (5 bases). The CDR3 is 13 amino acids. Trimming removed 0 bases at V and 3 bases at J, with 6 bases between. Germline values: CDR1 MNHEY, CDR2 SVGAGI. The CDR3 DNA sequence: TGTGCCAGCAGTTACTCGCAGGGCTACGAGCAGTACTTC. Translation gives CASSYSQGYEQYF.

A few counts support this clonotype. The genes are TRBV6-4 and TRBJ2-1, with D maybe TRBD2 (6 bases). Germline CDR1 is MRHNA and CDR2 is SNTAGT. V lost 0 bases, J lost 8 bases, and 11 bases lay in between. The length of the CDR3 is 14 residues. The CDR3 loop reads CASSDSSGDDEQFF. Here the CDR3 DNA reads TGTGCCAGCAGTGACTCTTCGGGGGATGATGAGCAGTTCTTC.

Turning to this clonotype: At one end the junction does not follow the germline gene, possibly because of a read error. The chain recombines TRBV7-3 with TRBJ2-5; TRBD2 might be the D (6 bases). Matching the DNA end better, TRBJ2-7 makes the J call doubtful. Germline CDR1 reads SGHTA; CDR2 reads FQGTGA. CDR3 length: 15 residues. The CDR3, as DNA: TGTGCCGGCAGCACCGGGGGAGGTTCCAGATACGAGCAGTACTTC. This codes for CAGSTGGGSRYEQYF.

Concerning this clonotype: Germline is not matched at one junction end, which may reflect a read error. The rearrangement joins TRBV6-5 to TRBJ2-7; a weak D match, TRBD2 (6 bases). Looked up from germline, CDR1 is MNHEY and CDR2 is SVGAGI. The CDR3 loop spans 17 amino acids. The CDR3 DNA is TGTGCCAGCAGTCACTCCTCAAAGCGGGTTAGCTCCTACGAGCAGTACTTC. The encoded protein is CASSHSSKRVSSYEQYF.

The rearrangement links TRBV9 to TRBJ2-7; D is uncertain. This CDR3 spans 14 amino acids. Deletions cut 6 bases from V and 4 bases from J, with 17 bases between. Germline loops: CDR1 SGDLS, CDR2 YYNGEE. CDR3 DNA sequence: TGTGCCAGCACCCCAGGAAGCCTTAGTTACGAGCAGTACTTC. It translates to CASTPGSLSYEQYF. Combining the CDR3 with reference TRBV9 and TRBJ2-7 gives the whole variable domain DSGVTQTPKHLITATGQRVTLRCSPRSGDLSVYWYQQSLDQGLQFLIQYYNGEERAKGNILERFSAQQFPDLHSELNLSSLELGDSALYFCASTPGSLSYEQYFGPGTRLTVT.

This sequence joins TRBV29-1 and TRBJ2-7, with 11 bases lining up with TRBD2. TRBJ2-5 matches the DNA end more closely, so the J call is doubtful. This CDR3 contains 17 residues. The germline V gene has CDR1 SQVTM and CDR2 ANQGSEA. CDR3 region: CSVEALTSGRFQETQYF. The DNA for the CDR3 is TGCAGCGTCGAGGCCCTAACTAGCGGGAGATTTCAGGAGACCCAGTACTTC.

V and J are TRBV2 and TRBJ1-2, with TRBD1 matching 9 bases. Germline-derived CDR1 and CDR2 are SNHLY and FYNNEI. V gave up 7 bases and J gave up 6 bases; unmatched junction bases: 6. The CDR3 extends over 13 amino acids. This CDR3 is CASKLDRGDGYTF. The CDR3, as DNA: TGTGCCAGCAAGCTAGACAGGGGGGATGGCTACACCTTC.

The table lists this clonotype with a count of one. The chain carries TRBV6-2 or TRBV6-3 and TRBJ1-2, with 9 bases lining up with TRBD1. After removal of 5 bases from V and 1 base from J, the junction contained 14 bases not matched to a gene. The CDR3 runs 18 residues. Germline V lookup: CDR1 MNHEY, CDR2 SVGEGT. The CDR3 loop reads CASSHDSGTGKINYGYTF. The CDR3, as DNA: TGTGCCAGCAGTCACGACTCCGGGACAGGGAAGATTAACTATGGCTACACCTTC.

The chain couples TRBV6-5 to TRBJ2-7; D tentatively reads TRBD1 or TRBD2 (5 bases each). The assigned J gene may be wrong: the sequence end matches TRBJ2-5 better. This CDR3 comprises 16 residues. The germline gives CDR1 MNHEY, CDR2 SVGAGI. This CDR3 reads CASSYSRSVGTETQYF. The DNA for the CDR3 is TGTGCCAGCAGTTACTCGAGATCGGTAGGGACGGAGACCCAGTACTTC.